This T cell receptor (beta chain) is from a study of response to subunit inactivated influenza vaccine (dated by TCRdb to 2016 to 2019). For context, the study as a whole: Deep quantitative T cell receptor repertoire profiling was used in the study to track responses to a trivalent subunit inactivated influenza vaccine.

V was cut back by 5 bases and J by 7 bases, leaving a gap of 18 bases between them. Counted from cysteine to phenylalanine, this CDR3 has 16 amino acids. Only the CDR3 DNA is retained, 48 bases long and in frame from the first base. CDR1 and CDR2, looked up from the germline V gene (reference sequence), are MNHEY and SMNVEV. The paper as a whole reports these results and caveats: The authors proposed that each seasonal influenza vaccination may bring in only a limited number of new T cells.

Concerning this clonotype itself: What antigen it recognizes has not been identified. Nothing much larger sits one base from this clone, and base qualities are not available.

The library was prepared using RT-PCR. The sequencing machine was an Illumina HiSeq 2500. Through fastp at Q25 and MiXCR, TCRdb rebuilt clones from the public reads, retaining in-frame beta chains. A single entry per CDR3 protein holds the most common genes and DNA from its merged rows. Across this sample there are about 520,000 distinct CDR3 sequences, with about 25% seen only once. The ten top clones hold approximately 1.9% of the sample. The input for sequencing was CD4+ T cells sorted from PBMCs, taken more than 4 days after vaccination. The TCR comes from a man in his fifties or sixties who received an inactivated influenza vaccine. Donor details come from another sample of the same person, matched by shared clones. The V gene is TRBV27 and the J gene is TRBJ1-6; 6 matching bases give a weak D call of TRBD1. CDR3 sequence: CASSPSGTRTNSPLHF. The DNA sequence reads TGTGCCAGCAGTCCCTCCGGGACACGGACAAATTCACCCCTCCACTTT.